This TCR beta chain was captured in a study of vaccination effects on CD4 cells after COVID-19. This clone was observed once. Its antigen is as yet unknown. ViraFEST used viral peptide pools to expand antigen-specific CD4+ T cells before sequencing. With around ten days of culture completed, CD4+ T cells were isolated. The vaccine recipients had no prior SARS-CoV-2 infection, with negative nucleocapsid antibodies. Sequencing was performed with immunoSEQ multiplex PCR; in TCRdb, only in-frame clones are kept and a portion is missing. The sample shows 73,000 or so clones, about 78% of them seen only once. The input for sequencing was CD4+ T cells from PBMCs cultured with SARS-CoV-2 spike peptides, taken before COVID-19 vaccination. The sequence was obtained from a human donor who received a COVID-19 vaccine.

DNA for the CDR3: TGTGCCAGCAGCGTAGGTGGAGCTAACTATGGCTACACCTTC. Translated: CASSVGGANYGYTF. V is TRBV9 and J is TRBJ1-2; D gene uncertain. This CDR3 region has 14 residues. CDR1 SGDLS and CDR2 YYNGEE come from the germline V gene. Trimming pared 0 bases from V and 0 bases from J, leaving 6 bases between. Complete variable domain (other parts from reference TRBV9 and TRBJ1-2): DSGVTQTPKHLITATGQRVTLRCSPRSGDLSVYWYQQSLDQGLQFLIQYYNGEERAKGNILERFSAQQFPDLHSELNLSSLELGDSALYFCASSVGGANYGYTFGSGTRLTVV.